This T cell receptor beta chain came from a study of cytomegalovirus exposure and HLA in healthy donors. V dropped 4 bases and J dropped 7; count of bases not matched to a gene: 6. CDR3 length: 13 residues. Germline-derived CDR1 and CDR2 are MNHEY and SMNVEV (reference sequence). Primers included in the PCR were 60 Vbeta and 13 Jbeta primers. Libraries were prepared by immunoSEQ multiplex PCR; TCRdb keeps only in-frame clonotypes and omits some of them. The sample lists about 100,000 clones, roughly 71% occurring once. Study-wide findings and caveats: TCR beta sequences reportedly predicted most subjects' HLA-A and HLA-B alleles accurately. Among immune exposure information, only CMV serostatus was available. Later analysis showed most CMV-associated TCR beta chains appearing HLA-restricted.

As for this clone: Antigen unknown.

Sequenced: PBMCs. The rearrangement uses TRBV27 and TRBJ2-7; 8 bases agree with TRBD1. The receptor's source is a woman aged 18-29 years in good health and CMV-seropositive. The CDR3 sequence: CASSSRDRREQYF. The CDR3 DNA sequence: TGTGCCAGCAGTTCCCGGGACAGGAGGGAGCAGTACTTC.